This is a list of T cell receptor beta chains from one sample in a study of cytomegalovirus exposure and HLA in healthy donors. Sequenced by immunoSEQ multiplex PCR; TCRdb stores in-frame clones only, minus some. This sample has about 190,000 clones, with 77% found just once. The sample comprised PBMCs. Every receptor here comes from a woman in her twenties or thirties in good health and CMV-seropositive. The CDR3 runs from the conserved cysteine through the conserved F or W.

v_call,j_call,cdr3_aa
TRBV6-6,TRBJ2-3,CASSIQGDTQYF
TRBV19,TRBJ1-5,CASSISGRGYSNQPQHF
TRBV27,TRBJ1-6,CASSPGQGNSPLHF
TRBV7-9,TRBJ2-5,CASSYRQGKETQYF
TRBV5-3,TRBJ1-5,CARSEPNLRDRGNQPQHF
TRBV6-5,TRBJ2-1,CASSYLGSSYNEQFF
TRBV5-1,TRBJ2-5,CASSARTSGASWGSQETQYF
TRBV18,TRBJ2-7,CASSPRQLTYEQYF
TRBV4-3,TRBJ2-3,CASSQEPLSGDTQYF
TRBV7-2,TRBJ1-5,CASSLTGSSNQPQHF